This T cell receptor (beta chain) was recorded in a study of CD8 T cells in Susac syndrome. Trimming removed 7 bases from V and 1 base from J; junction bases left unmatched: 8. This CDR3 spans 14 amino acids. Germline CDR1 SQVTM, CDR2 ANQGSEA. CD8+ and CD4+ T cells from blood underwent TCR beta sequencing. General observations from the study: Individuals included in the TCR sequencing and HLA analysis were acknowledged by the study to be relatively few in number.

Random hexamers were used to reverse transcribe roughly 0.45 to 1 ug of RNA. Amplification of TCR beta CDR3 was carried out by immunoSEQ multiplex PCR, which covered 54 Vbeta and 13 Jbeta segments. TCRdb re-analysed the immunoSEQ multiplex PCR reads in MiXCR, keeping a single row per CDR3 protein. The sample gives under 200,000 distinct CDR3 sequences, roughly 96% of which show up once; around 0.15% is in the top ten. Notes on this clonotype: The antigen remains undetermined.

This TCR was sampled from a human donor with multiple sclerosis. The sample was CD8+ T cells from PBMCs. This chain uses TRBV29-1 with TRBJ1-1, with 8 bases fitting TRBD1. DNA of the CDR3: TGCAGCGCGAGGGGGCAGGGGGCGAACACTGAAGCTTTCTTT. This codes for CSARGQGANTEAFF.